This T cell receptor beta chain was observed in a study of T-cell memory formation after mild COVID-19. Findings of the study overall: Clones that contracted from day 15 to 85 had balanced CD4/CD8; later expanders were CD4+ biased. Shrinking CD4+ clones were chiefly CM and EM; CD8+ ones were chiefly EMRA. Certain responding clones were present in pre-infection memory, suggesting participation of cross-reactive memory.

TCRalpha and TCRbeta libraries used 5'RACE with constant-segment primers and UMIs. TCRdb fed the 5' RACE reads into MiXCR, producing one record per CDR3 protein. This sample has 280,000 or so distinct CDR3 sequences, with more than 15% found just once. Turning to this clonotype: Its antigen remains unknown.

CDR1 and CDR2 (germline): LNHDA, SQIVND (reference sequence). The CDR3 runs to 14 residues. Trimming pared 4 bases from V and 3 bases from J, leaving 10 bases between. The sequenced sample was PBMCs or a T cell subset sorted from them (not recorded which). This receptor was identified in a man aged 18 to 29 who had mild COVID-19 (a few samples of this study predate the infection). Cell type and time point are not known. V and J are TRBV19 and TRBJ1-5; D gene unclear. This CDR3 reads CASSKVGFNQPQHF. The CDR3 coding sequence is TGTGCCAGTAGTAAGGTGGGGTTCAATCAGCCCCAGCATTTT.